The entry below describes one T cell receptor beta chain. Its antigen remains unknown. The data stem from a study of cytomegalovirus exposure and HLA in healthy donors. Findings of the study overall: A later look showed TCR association rates differing by HLA locus, highest for DRB1 and lowest for HLA-C. Links to common viral pathogens appeared, in a later analysis, for several of the most significant clusters. The likely explanation for a cluster of highly shared sequence variants was sequencing artifact. Within an earlier analysis, most TCR beta V segments proved productive either about 87% or about 30% of the time.

CDR3 length equals 14 residues. Trimming removed 0 bases at V and 4 bases at J, with 12 bases between. The germline gives CDR1 SQVTM, CDR2 ANQGSEA. Researchers ran the PCR with 60 Vbeta and 13 Jbeta primers. Sequenced by immunoSEQ multiplex PCR; TCRdb stores in-frame clones only, minus some. Of some 120,000 clones in the sample, around 79% were seen once. The source material was PBMCs. The chain combines TRBV29-1 with TRBJ1-2, with D unclear. This sequence was found in a woman aged 18-35 years in good health and CMV-seronegative. The CDR3 protein is CSVEDRGIGYGYTF. CDR3 sequence (DNA): TGCAGCGTTGAAGATCGAGGGATAGGCTATGGCTACACCTTC.